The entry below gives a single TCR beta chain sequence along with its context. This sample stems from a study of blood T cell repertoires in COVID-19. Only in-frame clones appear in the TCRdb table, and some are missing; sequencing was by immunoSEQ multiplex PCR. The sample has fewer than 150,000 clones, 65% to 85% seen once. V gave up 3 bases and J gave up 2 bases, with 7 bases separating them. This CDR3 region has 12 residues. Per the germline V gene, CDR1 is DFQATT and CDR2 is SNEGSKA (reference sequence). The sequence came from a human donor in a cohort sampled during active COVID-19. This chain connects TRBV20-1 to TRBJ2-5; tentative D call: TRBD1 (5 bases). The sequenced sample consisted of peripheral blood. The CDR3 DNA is TGCAGTGCTAGTCCAGGGCAAGAGACCCAGTACTTC. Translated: CSASPGQETQYF.